This entry describes one TCR beta chain. This clonotype has ten or more counts. It lacks a known antigen. No base-level quality is on record; no much larger clone is a single base apart. The V and J ends are trimmed by 3 bases and 1 base, leaving 10 bases between them. From the germline V gene (reference sequence), CDR1 is LNHNV and CDR2 is YYDKDF. From the cysteine up to the phenylalanine, the CDR3 has a length of 14 residues. The CDR3 DNA has 42 bases and is translated from base 1. The sample belongs to a study of CXCR3 chemokines and chemotherapy response in bladder cancer (dated by TCRdb to between 2022 and 2023). In the study overall: The study tested whether activity of the CXCR3 chemokine system within human bladder cancer tumors predicted response to chemotherapy.

Library preparation used PCR. The listed sequencing device is Illumina HiSeq 2500. Using fastp trimming at Q25 and MiXCR clonotype assembly, TCRdb reanalyzed the public sequencing data and kept in-frame beta chains. Rows with a matching CDR3 protein are joined into one entry that keeps the most common DNA and genes. The sample includes roughly 2,000 distinct CDR3 sequences, with about 18% observed a single time. The ten top clones hold 33% of the sample. The clonotype originates from a human donor with bladder cancer that responded to neoadjuvant chemotherapy. The rearrangement joined TRBV15 to TRBJ2-7; TRBD2 is possibly the D segment (5 matching bases). This material was acquired from a patient whose treatment included neoadjuvant chemotherapy. The DNA is TGTGCCACCAGCAGGCTAGCCGGGTCCTACGAGCAGTACTTC. This gives the protein CATSRLAGSYEQYF.